This T cell receptor beta chain was captured in a study of T-cell memory formation after mild COVID-19. Study-level results: For contracting clones, CD4+ ones sat mainly in CM and EM, CD8+ in EMRA.

TCRalpha and TCRbeta libraries used 5'RACE with constant-segment primers and UMIs. TCRdb processed the 5' RACE reads anew with MiXCR; each CDR3 protein has one entry. The sample carries over 300,000 distinct CDR3 sequences, 20% recorded once. CDR1 and CDR2 from the germline V gene are LGHNA and YNFKEQ. V shed 0 bases, J shed 2 bases, and the junction held 3 bases outside the gene matches. The CDR3 extends over 15 amino acids. This clonotype was counted a few times. Its antigen is as yet unknown. The chain employs TRBV4-2 and TRBJ2-5; 7 nucleotides agree with TRBD2. The TCR sequence derives from a man aged 18 to 30 who had mild COVID-19 (a few samples of this study predate the infection). Cell type and time point are not known. Sequenced material: PBMCs or a T cell subset sorted from them (not recorded which). In DNA form, the CDR3 reads TGTGCCAGCAGCCAAGATCCGGGGGGACAAGAGACCCAGTACTTC. Translating gives CASSQDPGGQETQYF.